This entry lists 29 T cell receptor beta chains sequenced from one sample in a study of blood T cell repertoires in COVID-19. Sequencing used immunoSEQ multiplex PCR; TCRdb keeps in-frame clones, though not all of them. The sample consists of about 180,000 clones, over 80% of them appearing once. Sequenced material: peripheral blood. The receptors were gathered from a woman aged 40 to 50 with COVID-19, enrolled during active disease.

This clone appeared a single time. V is TRBV24-1 and J is TRBJ2-1; D is ambiguous. Germline values: CDR1 KGHDR, CDR2 SFDVKD. The V gene lost 4 bases and the J gene lost 12 bases, with 15 bases spanning the gap. The CDR3 length is 13 residues. CDR3 protein: CATSEPTSVGQFF. CDR3 DNA: TGTGCCACCAGTGAACCCACGAGTGTCGGGCAGTTCTTC.

On this clone itself: This sample includes further DNA sequences coding for the same CDR3. The rearrangement links TRBV6-1 to TRBJ2-1; 11 bases are a match to TRBD2. Germline loops: CDR1 MNHNS, CDR2 SASEGT. This CDR3 contains 15 residues. Germline trimming cut 0 bases from V and 7 bases from J; bases unmatched to any gene: 2. CDR3 bases: TGTGCCAGCAGTGAAGCTAGCGGGGGGGCAAATGAGCAGTTCTTC. This sequence encodes CASSEASGGANEQFF.

The rearrangement joins TRBV10-2 to TRBJ2-4; D perhaps matches TRBD1 (6 bases). Trimming pared 4 bases from V and 7 bases from J, leaving 11 bases between. CDR1 is WSHSY and CDR2 is SAAADI in the germline V gene. This CDR3 comprises 13 residues. The CDR3 region has the DNA TGCGCCAGCAGTGGAAACCAGGGGAACATTCAGTACTTC. Protein: CASSGNQGNIQYF.

The chain employs TRBV7-6 and TRBJ1-1; D is possibly TRBD1 (5 bases). Germline V lookup: CDR1 SGHVS, CDR2 FNYEAQ. The CDR3 covers 16 residues. V shed 1 base and J shed 7 bases, with 19 bases lying between them. CDR3 DNA sequence: TGTGCCAGCAGCTTAGGTCTTCGGGGGGAAATGAATGAAGCTTTCTTT. Its protein product is CASSLGLRGEMNEAFF.

J is TRBJ1-5 and V is TRBV3-1 (or the pseudogene TRBV3-2), with 9 bases aligning to TRBD1. Germline values: CDR1 LGHDT, CDR2 YNNKEL (reference sequence). V was pared by 6 bases and J by 10 bases, with 4 bases of the junction left unmatched. The length of the CDR3 is 12 residues. The CDR3 region is CASRTGGHPQHF. In DNA, the CDR3 is TGTGCCAGCAGGACAGGGGGTCACCCCCAGCATTTT.

The chain carries TRBV5-5 and TRBJ1-1; D possibly corresponds to TRBD1 (5 bases). V shed 5 bases and J shed 2 bases, with 13 bases lying between them. The CDR3 contains 14 residues. The germline V gene encodes CDR1 SGHKS and CDR2 YYEKEE (reference sequence). The DNA for the CDR3 is TGTGCCAGCAGAGGGGTAGGAATCAACACTGAAGCTTTCTTT. This gives the protein CASRGVGINTEAFF.

This clone appeared a single time. This chain connects TRBV7-2 to TRBJ1-1; no reliable D call. The length of the CDR3 is 17 residues. From germline, CDR1 is SGHTA and CDR2 FQGNSA. V lost 3 bases and J lost 0, with 17 bases in between. CDR3 sequence reads: CASSFSTGWRMNTEAFF. DNA for the CDR3: TGTGCCAGCAGCTTCTCGACTGGGTGGCGTATGAACACTGAAGCTTTCTTT.

The chain carries TRBV19 and TRBJ2-3, with 12 bases identical to TRBD1. CDR3 length: 14 residues. J gave up 1 base and V 10 bases, and 3 bases lay outside the gene matches. CDR1 is LNHDA, CDR2 SQIVND, per germline (reference sequence). The CDR3 loop reads CATRDRGRTDTQYF. The CDR3 nucleotides read TGTGCCACCAGGGACAGGGGGCGCACAGATACGCAGTATTTT.

The J gene is TRBJ2-3, the V gene TRBV10-3; 9 nucleotides line up with TRBD2. The CDR3 totals 17 residues. Germline-derived CDR1 and CDR2 are ENHRY and SYGVKD. The V segment lost 5 bases and the J segment 4 bases; nucleotides outside the gene matches: 13. The CDR3 region is CAISPPRTAGGSDTQYF. CDR3 DNA sequence: TGTGCCATCAGTCCCCCGAGGACAGCGGGAGGCTCAGATACGCAGTATTTT.

This clone was seen just once. This rearrangement joins TRBV4-2 to TRBJ1-6; unclear D gene. V lost 8 bases and J lost 4, with 15 bases in between. The CDR3 contains 15 residues. The germline gives CDR1 LGHNA, CDR2 YNFKEQ. The CDR3 nucleotides read TGTGCCAGCGCGCGAGGGCAGACTTATAATTCACCCCTCCACTTT. It codes for CASARGQTYNSPLHF.

J is TRBJ1-2 and V is TRBV3-1 (or the pseudogene TRBV3-2); D call uncertain. With 4 bases removed from V and 1 base from J, the gap between germline ends came to 4 bases. The V gene's germline CDR1 is LGHDT and CDR2 YNNKEL (reference sequence). The length of the CDR3 is 12 residues. The CDR3 sequence is CASSPRNYGYTF. The CDR3, as DNA: TGTGCCAGCAGCCCCCGTAACTATGGCTACACCTTC.

This clone was counted a few times. The V and J genes are TRBV7-9 and TRBJ2-2, with a weak D call TRBD1 (6 bases). Trimming left V 8 bases short and J 7 bases short, with 23 bases between. Germline CDR1 reads SEHNR; CDR2 reads FQNEAQ (reference sequence). The CDR3 covers 16 residues. CDR3 sequence (DNA): TGTGCCAGCGAATTGGGGGCCCCGGCGATTTTCGGGGAGCTGTTTTTT. Amino acid sequence: CASELGAPAIFGELFF. The full variable domain, completed using reference TRBV7-9 and TRBJ2-2, is DTGVSQNPRHKITKRGQNVTFRCDPISEHNRLYWYRQTLGQGPEFLTYFQNEAQLEKSRLLSDRFSAERPKGSFSTLEIQRTEQGDSAMYLCASELGAPAIFGELFFGEGSRLTVL.

The sample holds a few counts of this clone. The chain joins TRBV27 to TRBJ1-3, with D hard to call. The CDR3 has 14 residues. V was pared by 5 bases and J by 0 bases, with 8 bases between. From germline, CDR1 is MNHEY and CDR2 SMNVEV (reference sequence). CDR3 DNA: TGTGCCAGCAGTCAGACTCACTCTGGAAACACCATATATTTT. Protein sequence: CASSQTHSGNTIYF.

The rearrangement links TRBV19 to TRBJ1-1, with a tentative D call TRBD1 (6 bases). The CDR3 runs to 15 residues. V was trimmed by 3 bases and J by 1 base, leaving 12 bases between them. CDR1 LNHDA and CDR2 SQIVND come from the germline V gene (reference sequence). The CDR3 loop is CASSIQGWGNTEAFF. CDR3 sequence (DNA): TGTGCCAGTAGTATCCAGGGGTGGGGGAACACTGAAGCTTTCTTT.

This clone has just a few counts. V is TRBV3-1 (or the pseudogene TRBV3-2) and J is TRBJ2-1; D is ambiguous. In germline, CDR1 is LGHDT, CDR2 YNNKEL (reference sequence). V was clipped by 3 bases and J by 7 bases, with 10 bases between them. This CDR3 spans 13 amino acids. CDR3 residues: CASSHPGENEQFF. The CDR3, as DNA: TGTGCCAGCAGCCATCCTGGAGAGAATGAGCAGTTCTTC.

V is TRBV29-1 and J is TRBJ1-1; tentatively, D is TRBD1 (6 bases). Looked up from germline, CDR1 is SQVTM and CDR2 is ANQGSEA. V gave up 6 bases and J gave up 0 bases, with 11 bases separating them. The CDR3 is 13 amino acids. DNA of the CDR3: TGCAGCGTGGCACAGGGATTGAACACTGAAGCTTTCTTT. Its protein is CSVAQGLNTEAFF. The entire variable domain, with the rest obtained from reference TRBV29-1 and TRBJ1-1, is as follows: SAVISQKPSRDICQRGTSLTIQCQVDSQVTMMFWYRQQPGQSLTLIATANQGSEATYESGFVIDKFPISRPNLTFSTLTVSNMSPEDSSIYLCSVAQGLNTEAFFGQGTRLTVV.

The chain carries TRBV18 and TRBJ1-1, with 9 bases that match TRBD1. With 3 bases clipped from V and 4 bases from J, the junction kept 12 bases outside the gene matches. This CDR3 comprises 17 residues. Germline CDR1 reads KGHSH; CDR2 reads LQKENI. The DNA of the CDR3 is TGTGCCAGCTCACCGACACAGACAGGGGGGAAGTCCACTGAAGCTTTCTTT. It codes for CASSPTQTGGKSTEAFF.

J is TRBJ2-3 and V is TRBV27; 7 positions match TRBD2. The CDR3 has 14 amino acids. V shed 2 bases, J shed 4 bases, and the junction held 3 bases outside the gene matches. Germline V gives CDR1 MNHEY, CDR2 SMNVEV (reference sequence). CDR3 protein: CASSLGLDADTQYF. The CDR3 region has the DNA TGTGCCAGCAGTTTAGGACTAGACGCAGATACGCAGTATTTT.

J is TRBJ1-6 and V is TRBV9; TRBD1 might be the D (5 bases). Germline lookup yields CDR1 SGDLS and CDR2 YYNGEE. V dropped 3 bases and J dropped 9 bases, with 19 bases sitting between them. This CDR3 is 16 amino acids long. The CDR3 loop reads CASSATMKGLGSPLHF. The CDR3 DNA reads as TGTGCCAGCAGCGCAACCATGAAGGGGCTTGGTTCACCCCTCCACTTT.

This clone was recorded once. The chain carries TRBV6-4 and TRBJ2-3, with TRBD1 as a possible D gene (6 bases). The V and J ends lost 10 bases and 0 bases respectively, with 14 bases between them. CDR1 is MRHNA and CDR2 is SNTAGT in the germline V gene. The CDR3 is 14 residues long. The CDR3 bases are TGTGCCACCAGGACAGAACCGAGCACAGATACGCAGTATTTT. As protein: CATRTEPSTDTQYF.

The CDR3 bases are TGCGCCAGCAGCCAGATTCCCGGGGGGAATGAGCAGTTCTTC. Residues: CASSQIPGGNEQFF. The chain has TRBV5-1 and TRBJ2-1; 7 bases map to TRBD2. Germline lookup yields CDR1 SGHRS and CDR2 YFSETQ. CDR3 length equals 14 residues. With 4 bases clipped from V and 7 bases from J, the junction kept 8 bases outside the gene matches.

The CDR3 region has the DNA TGCGCCAGCAGCTTGGGCGAGGTCGTCTACGAGCAGTACTTC. Its protein product is CASSLGEVVYEQYF. V and J are TRBV5-1 and TRBJ2-7; D ambiguous. Trimming removed 0 bases from V and 3 bases from J, with 10 bases in between. CDR1 and CDR2 (germline): SGHRS, YFSETQ. The CDR3 contains 14 residues.

This sequence joins TRBV27 and TRBJ2-1; the match to TRBD2 covers 10 bases. Trimming took 5 bases from V and 15 from J; bases not matched to a gene: 13. The CDR3 has 14 residues. CDR1 MNHEY and CDR2 SMNVEV come from the germline V gene (reference sequence). CDR3 coding DNA: TGTGCCAGCAGTCAGGCGGCTAGCGGGAGACCGGGGTTCTTC. It codes for CASSQAASGRPGFF.

The chain joins TRBV6-5 to TRBJ2-2, with a weak D call TRBD2 (5 bases). With 9 bases removed from V and 5 bases from J, the gap between germline ends came to 13 bases. Per germline, CDR1 MNHEY and CDR2 SVGAGI. CDR3 length: 13 amino acids. CDR3 amino acids: CASSRLATGELFF. In DNA, the CDR3 is TGTGCCAGTAGTCGTCTAGCTACCGGGGAGCTGTTTTTT.

The rearrangement links TRBV27 to TRBJ2-2; 9 bases are a match to TRBD2. The V segment lost 2 bases and the J segment 3 bases; nucleotides outside the gene matches: 4. The CDR3 is 16 amino acids. CDR1 is MNHEY, CDR2 SMNVEV, per germline (reference sequence). For the CDR3, the DNA is TGTGCCAGCAGTTTACTGCGACTAGCGGACACCGGGGAGCTGTTTTTT. Amino acid sequence: CASSLLRLADTGELFF.

CDR3 sequence: CASSFPADDTQYF. The CDR3 region has the DNA TGTGCCAGCAGCTTCCCAGCGGACGATACGCAGTATTTT. The chain recombines TRBV5-4 with TRBJ2-3; tentative D call: TRBD2 (5 bases). Germline CDR1 reads SGHNT; CDR2 reads YYREEE (reference sequence). V was cut by 2 bases and J by 6 bases, with 10 bases left in between. The CDR3 extends over 13 amino acids.

This clone came up once. V gene TRBV9 combines with J gene TRBJ1-6, with D perhaps matching TRBD1 (6 bases). The CDR3 is 14 residues long. Trimming removed 8 bases at V and 7 bases at J, with 16 bases between. Per the germline V gene, CDR1 is SGDLS and CDR2 is YYNGEE. The CDR3 bases are TGTGCCAGTTCCCAGGGGTCTCTCAATTCACCCCTCCACTTT. It encodes CASSQGSLNSPLHF. Full variable domain (missing parts from reference TRBV9 and TRBJ1-6): DSGVTQTPKHLITATGQRVTLRCSPRSGDLSVYWYQQSLDQGLQFLIQYYNGEERAKGNILERFSAQQFPDLHSELNLSSLELGDSALYFCASSQGSLNSPLHFGNGTRLTVT.

The chain carries TRBV6-5 and TRBJ2-3, with 12 bases aligning to TRBD2. With 10 bases clipped from V and 7 bases from J, the junction kept 6 bases outside the gene matches. The length of the CDR3 is 13 residues. CDR1 and CDR2 from the germline V gene are MNHEY and SVGAGI. CDR3 in DNA: TGTGCCATACGACTAGCGGGGGCCTATACGCAGTATTTT. This codes for CAIRLAGAYTQYF.

The V call is TRBV5-4, the J call TRBJ1-2; TRBD1 aligns across 9 bases. This CDR3 is built from 15 residues. Germline CDR1 SGHNT, CDR2 YYREEE (reference sequence). V lost 5 bases, J lost 4 bases, and 9 bases stayed unmatched. The CDR3 DNA reads as TGTGCCAGCAGACCCCGGGACAGGGTCCCCTATGGCTACACCTTC. This gives the protein CASRPRDRVPYGYTF.